Each of the 3 T cell receptor beta chains below was sequenced from the same sample in a study of cytomegalovirus exposure and HLA in healthy donors. The PCR had 60 Vbeta and 13 Jbeta primers. This table comes from immunoSEQ multiplex PCR, and its TCRdb copy is limited to in-frame clones, with some not included. The data show around 110,000 clones, with 65% to 80% seen just once and roughly 4.2% held by the top ten. Material for sequencing was PBMCs. The receptors stem from a male donor in good health and CMV-seronegative.

The genes are TRBV5-1 and TRBJ2-7, with D maybe TRBD2 (6 bases). CDR3 length: 13 residues. Trimming removed 3 bases at V and 3 bases at J, with 10 bases between. CDR1 SGHRS and CDR2 YFSETQ come from the germline V gene. Here the CDR3 DNA reads TGCGCCAGCAGCTGGGACTCCCTCTACGAGCAGTACTTC. The encoded protein is CASSWDSLYEQYF.

Note on this clone: A junction end diverges from the germline sequence, so it may reflect a read error. The CDR3 loop is CASSPTGFSSYEQCF. The CDR3 DNA reads TGTGCCAGCAGCCCGACAGGTTTCAGCTCCTACGAGCAGTGCTTC. The V call is TRBV7-9, the J call TRBJ2-7; a weak D match, TRBD1 (6 bases). Germline V gives CDR1 SEHNR, CDR2 FQNEAQ (reference sequence). The CDR3 is made up of 15 amino acids.

The chain uses TRBV28 and TRBJ1-1; D call uncertain. V was pared by 7 bases and J by 6 bases, with 9 bases between. The germline CDR1 and CDR2 sequences are MDHEN and SYDVKM. The CDR3 has 11 residues. The CDR3 region is CASTSRAEAFF. The CDR3, as DNA: TGTGCCAGCACGAGCCGCGCTGAAGCTTTCTTT.